These T cell receptor beta chains were read from a single sample in a study of regulatory T cells in long-lasting Graves disease. MiXCR was run by TCRdb on the multiplex PCR reads, yielding one entry per CDR3 protein. The sample has 310,000 or so distinct CDR3 sequences, around 20% seen once. Sequenced material: peripheral blood mononuclear cells (PBMCs), taken when the disease was refractory, from a patient treated with antithyroid drugs. These receptors all come from a female donor with Graves disease. CDR3s include the opening cysteine and the closing phenylalanine or tryptophan. D genes are given only for firm matches. Size is stated for part of the rows, as once, few or many counts, or as a class when the clone is expanded.

d_gene	v_gene	j_gene	abundance	CDR3nt	CDR3aa
.	TRBV12-3/TRBV12-4	TRBJ1-3	many	TGTGCCAGCAGTTTGTCCGGGACGGGAAACACCATATATTTT	CASSLSGTGNTIYF
.	TRBV18	TRBJ2-4	many	TGTGCCAGCTCACCCGCATCCGGAGCCAAAAACATTCAGTACTTC	CASSPASGAKNIQYF
.	TRBV7-9	TRBJ1-1	.	TGTGCCAGCAGCTTACTGGGCCAGGATACTGAAGCTTTCTTT	CASSLLGQDTEAFF
.	TRBV20-1	TRBJ1-5	many	TGCAGTGCCCCCGGGCCGACCGGCAATCAGCCCCAGCATTTT	CSAPGPTGNQPQHF
.	TRBV7-9	TRBJ1-4	many	TGTGCCAGCAGCCCAACGCGACCGCCCAGTGAACTGTTTTTT	CASSPTRPPSELFF
.	TRBV7-8	TRBJ2-5	many	TGTGCCAGCAGCTTGAGGGGGGCCCGACAAGAGACCCAGTACTTC	CASSLRGARQETQYF
.	TRBV24-1	TRBJ1-5	many	TGTGCCACCAGTGACCCCCATCGGGCCGGGGGGCCCCAGCATTTT	CATSDPHRAGGPQHF
.	TRBV7-7	TRBJ2-5	.	TGTGCTAGCAGCCCCGGTGTGGGGGAAGAGACCCAGTACTTC	CASSPGVGEETQYF
TRBD2	TRBV28	TRBJ2-1	many	TGTGCCAGCAGACCCTTAGCGGCTAGCGGGATATATGAGCAGTTCTTC	CASRPLAASGIYEQFF
TRBD1	TRBV6-1	TRBJ2-2	few	TGTGCCAGCAGTGAAATGGGGACAGGGGTCCGCACCGGGGAGCTGTTTTTT	CASSEMGTGVRTGELFF
TRBD1	TRBV19	TRBJ1-2	few	TGTGCCAGCTCGACAGGGGAGTATGGCTACACCTTC	CASSTGEYGYTF
.	TRBV6-2/TRBV6-3	TRBJ1-5	.	TGTGCCAGCAGACAGCCTCCAAGCAATCAGCCCCAGCATTTT	CASRQPPSNQPQHF
TRBD1	TRBV19	TRBJ1-4	.	TGTGCCAGTACCACCGGGGACAGGAGAAATGAAAAACTGTTTTTT	CASTTGDRRNEKLFF
.	TRBV12-5	TRBJ1-2	few	TGTGCTAGTGGTTTGTTTCAGACGTATGGCTACACCTTC	CASGLFQTYGYTF
.	TRBV12-3/TRBV12-4	TRBJ1-5	.	TGTGCCAGCAGCTTTGGGGGGGCTCTTAGCAATCAGCCCCAGCATTTT	CASSFGGALSNQPQHF
.	TRBV6-5	TRBJ2-5	.	TGTGCCAGCAGTTACCCCCTCAGGGGCGAAGAGACCCAGTACTTC	CASSYPLRGEETQYF
.	TRBV15	TRBJ1-2	many	TGTGCCACCAGCAGAGATGGATCTAACTATGGCTACACCTTC	CATSRDGSNYGYTF
.	TRBV6-1	TRBJ2-7	few	TGTGCCAGCAGTCTCTCGGGACGCCACTACGAGCAGTACTTC	CASSLSGRHYEQYF
TRBD1	TRBV4-1	TRBJ2-1	.	TGCGCCGGCAGCCAAGTGGCCGGGACAGGGGATGAGCAGTTCTTC	CAGSQVAGTGDEQFF
.	TRBV19	TRBJ1-2	once	TGTGCCAGTTATTCTTTAGACTATGGCTACACCTTC	CASYSLDYGYTF
.	TRBV6-2/TRBV6-3	TRBJ1-1	.	TGTGCCAGCTTCCCTGGACGGGGCGAGAACACTGAAGCTTTCTTT	CASFPGRGENTEAFF
TRBD2	TRBV7-9	TRBJ2-7	.	TGTGCCAGCAGCCCAGGAGGGACTAGCGGGAGGGCCCGAGAGCAGTACTTC	CASSPGGTSGRAREQYF
TRBD1	TRBV4-3	TRBJ2-7	few	TGCGCCAGCAGCCAAGACAGGGGGCAATCCTACGAGCAGTACTTC	CASSQDRGQSYEQYF
.	TRBV25-1	TRBJ2-7	.	TGTGCCAGCAGTGAATCGAACGGAATATACGAGCAGTACTTC	CASSESNGIYEQYF
.	TRBV6-2/TRBV6-3	TRBJ1-2	few	TGTGCCAGCAGTTCGACAGCTGGCTACACCTTC	CASSSTAGYTF
.	TRBV29-1	TRBJ1-1	many	TGCAGCGTTGAAGAACGGGGGGGTTGGTATGACACTGAAGCTTTCTTT	CSVEERGGWYDTEAFF
TRBD1	TRBV28	TRBJ2-2	many	TGTGCCAGCAGTCAGGGGGCGCGTAACACCGGGGAGCTGTTTTTT	CASSQGARNTGELFF
.	TRBV3-1	TRBJ1-1	many	TGTGCCAGCAGCCAATTTCTCGATCCCACCACTGAAGCTTTCTTT	CASSQFLDPTTEAFF
.	TRBV7-2	TRBJ1-1	few	TGTGCCAGCAGCTTATACGTCCCGAACACTGAAGCTTTCTTT	CASSLYVPNTEAFF
.	TRBV5-6	TRBJ2-1	few	TGTGCCAGCAGCAATTTAGTCAGGGTGGACAATGAGCAGTTCTTC	CASSNLVRVDNEQFF
.	TRBV24-1	TRBJ2-5	many	TGTGCCACCAGTGATCCACGGACCGCAGAGGGGCAGACCCAGTACTTC	CATSDPRTAEGQTQYF
.	TRBV27	TRBJ2-5	.	TGTGCCACCCGCGGGGGAGGGGGGGAGACCCAGTACTTC	CATRGGGGETQYF
.	TRBV7-9	TRBJ1-4	.	TGTGCCAGCAGCCCCGGGAGGGGGAGTGTTAAACTGTTTTTT	CASSPGRGSVKLFF
.	TRBV7-9	TRBJ1-6	.	TGTGCCAGCAGCCCTTCTGCGGCGTCCCAACTAGGTTCACCCCTCCACTTT	CASSPSAASQLGSPLHF
.	TRBV27	TRBJ1-5	.	TGTGCCAGCAGTTTTAATTTAGGCGGTCAGCCCCAGCATTTT	CASSFNLGGQPQHF
TRBD2	TRBV5-1	TRBJ2-2	once	TGCGCCAGCACCCCGGGGGGAAACACCGGGGAGCTGTTTTTT	CASTPGGNTGELFF
TRBD2	TRBV12-3/TRBV12-4	TRBJ2-7	many	TGTGCCAGCAGTTTTTCACGGGAGGGCCCCTACGAGCAGTACTTC	CASSFSREGPYEQYF
.	TRBV12-3/TRBV12-4	TRBJ2-7	many	TGTGCCAGCAGCCGCTCAGCTGGCTACGAGCAGTACTTC	CASSRSAGYEQYF
TRBD1	TRBV27	TRBJ1-2	many	TGTGCCAGCAGTTTCCAGGGGGCCTATGGCTACACCTTC	CASSFQGAYGYTF
TRBD1	TRBV28	TRBJ1-6	many	TGTGCCAGCAGCTTACCGGGACAGCATAATTCACCCCTCCACTTT	CASSLPGQHNSPLHF
.	TRBV12-3/TRBV12-4	TRBJ1-2	many	TGTGCCAGCAGTTTAAGCTCAGGATCCTATGGCTACACCTTC	CASSLSSGSYGYTF
.	TRBV6-9	TRBJ2-7	.	TGTGCCAGCAGTTACTCCGAGCTAGAGCAGTACTTC	CASSYSELEQYF
TRBD1	TRBV28	TRBJ1-1	many	TGTGCCAGCAGTTCACCGACAGGGGGCACTGAAGCTTTCTTT	CASSSPTGGTEAFF
.	TRBV7-9	TRBJ2-5	.	TGTGCCAGCGGAAAGACCACAGGGCTCCCCGGGGAGACCCAGTACTTC	CASGKTTGLPGETQYF
.	TRBV28	TRBJ1-6	.	TGTGCCAGCGCCCTTTGGGCATCGCCCGATTCACCCCTCCACTTT	CASALWASPDSPLHF
TRBD1	TRBV14	TRBJ2-2	many	TGTGCCAGCAGCTTCTACAGGGGAAAAAGGAACACCGGGGAGCTGTTTTTT	CASSFYRGKRNTGELFF
.	TRBV27	TRBJ2-7	many	TGTGCCAGCAGCTACGGGCCCCGAGGTGAGCAGTACTTC	CASSYGPRGEQYF
.	TRBV28	TRBJ1-5	many	TGTGCCAGCAGCTCGGGACGGAGCAATCAGCCCCAGCATTTT	CASSSGRSNQPQHF
.	TRBV10-3	TRBJ1-2	many	TGTGCCATCAACCAGGGACCCAACTATGGCTACACCTTC	CAINQGPNYGYTF
TRBD1	TRBV6-5	TRBJ1-2	many	TGTGCCAGCAGTTACGGGACAGGCTTCGGCTATGGCTACACCTTC	CASSYGTGFGYGYTF
.	TRBV11-2	TRBJ1-2	many	TGTGCCAGCAGCTTAGGGTACAGGGAGGCATATGGCTACACCTTC	CASSLGYREAYGYTF
TRBD2	TRBV10-3	TRBJ2-7	many	TGTGCCATCAGTGCCGGGACTAGCGGTTACGAGCAGTACTTC	CAISAGTSGYEQYF